The next 25 T cell receptor beta chains were all read from a single sample in a study of cytotoxic CD8 clonotypes in ibrutinib-treated CLL (TCRdb year 2021). The library was generated by the immunoSEQ multiplex PCR assay. Held by TCRdb, this immuneACCESS table contains in-frame sequences only and omits some clones. Under half of the omission traces to an unresolved V gene where checked; the cause of the rest is unknown. The table for this sample lists 150,000 to 200,000 clones; 88% of them were counted only once. The ten largest clones add up to more than 2.5% of the sample. According to the study, the label for this sample's time point signals: progressive disease on ibrutinib. The sample in question was PBMCs, obtained at disease progression, from a patient treated with ibrutinib. Receptor source: a human donor with chronic lymphocytic leukemia.

The chain carries TRBV7-8 and TRBJ1-3; 7 bases are a match to TRBD1. This CDR3 has 17 residues. CDR1 is SGHVS and CDR2 is FQNEAQ in the germline V gene. Unmatched junction bases numbered 10, after V lost 5 bases and J lost 0 bases. CDR3 nucleotide sequence: TGTGCCAGCAGCAGAGGACAGGAACCATTCTCTGGAAACACCATATATTTT. It specifies CASSRGQEPFSGNTIYF.

In this sample, this clone turned up once. V usage is TRBV27 and J usage is TRBJ2-2; D is undetermined. The V end was cut by 2 bases, the J end by 2 bases, with 9 bases between. The germline CDR1 and CDR2 sequences are MNHEY and SMNVEV (reference sequence). CDR3 length equals 15 residues. In nucleotides, the CDR3 is TGTGCCAGCAGTTTAAGTTCAGCCAACACCGGGGAGCTGTTTTTT. This encodes CASSLSSANTGELFF.

The gene calls are TRBV12-5 and TRBJ2-7; D might be TRBD1 (5 bases). Germline loops: CDR1 LGHNT, CDR2 FRNRAP. This CDR3 contains 14 residues. Trimming left V 7 bases short and J 6 bases short, with 19 bases between. The CDR3 DNA follows: TGTGCTAGTGCCCCAGGAACAGGTGTAGGCGAGCAGTACTTC. Its translation is CASAPGTGVGEQYF.

The chain uses TRBV5-1 and TRBJ2-1; no definite D call. CDR1 and CDR2 (germline): SGHRS, YFSETQ. Between the trimmed V and J ends, which lost 0 bases and 3 bases, there was a span of 10 bases. CDR3 size: 15 residues. CDR3 in DNA: TGCGCCAGCAGCTTGGACCAGGCGGACTACAATGAGCAGTTCTTC. This codes for CASSLDQADYNEQFF.

The J gene is TRBJ1-1, the V gene TRBV19; possibly TRBD1 for D (6 bases). The CDR3 is made up of 14 amino acids. Germline values: CDR1 LNHDA, CDR2 SQIVND (reference sequence). With 5 bases removed from V and 8 bases from J, the gap between germline ends came to 18 bases. Written as DNA, the CDR3 is TGTGCCAGTAGTGTACAGGGAATGGGATTAGAAGCTTTCTTT. Its protein is CASSVQGMGLEAFF.

This clone was seen more than once but under ten times. The chain carries TRBV18 and TRBJ1-1; perhaps TRBD1 as D (5 bases). Germline CDR1 and CDR2: KGHSH and LQKENI. This CDR3 has 17 amino acids. V gave up 2 bases and J gave up 6 bases, with 22 bases separating them. Here the CDR3 DNA reads TGTGCCAGCTCACCATTCAGCAGGGTAGGACAATTCTCTGAAGCTTTCTTT. Translated, it gives CASSPFSRVGQFSEAFF.

The chain links TRBV19 to TRBJ2-2; 8 bases line up with TRBD1. V gave up 6 bases and J gave up 5 bases; unmatched junction bases: 5. The germline CDR1 and CDR2 sequences are LNHDA and SQIVND (reference sequence). The CDR3 runs to 14 residues. CDR3 residues: CASRDREYTGELFF. CDR3 sequence (DNA): TGTGCCAGTAGGGACAGGGAGTATACCGGGGAGCTGTTTTTT.

This chain links TRBV19 with TRBJ1-5; tentative D call: TRBD1 (6 bases). Looked up from germline, CDR1 is LNHDA and CDR2 is SQIVND (reference sequence). The V end was cut by 3 bases, the J end by 7 bases, with 19 bases between. The CDR3 contains 16 residues. The CDR3 DNA is TGTGCCAGTAGTATTTTAAAGGGGGTTACGAGGCAGCCCCAGCATTTT. Its protein product is CASSILKGVTRQPQHF.

The chain is built from TRBV7-8 and TRBJ2-7, with D possibly called TRBD1 or TRBD2 (5 bases each). The CDR3 is 14 amino acids. V shed 1 base and J shed 8 bases, with 15 bases lying between them. Germline V lookup: CDR1 SGHVS, CDR2 FQNEAQ. CDR3 in amino acids: CASSLEGRHGKQYF. The CDR3 coding sequence is TGTGCCAGCAGCTTAGAGGGACGGCACGGAAAGCAGTACTTC.

This clone was detected only once. This chain joins TRBV29-1 and TRBJ2-5; the match to TRBD2 covers 11 bases. The V gene's germline CDR1 is SQVTM and CDR2 ANQGSEA. The J segment lost 1 base and the V segment lost 6 bases, leaving 7 bases of the junction unmatched. CDR3 size: 15 residues. The CDR3 loop reads CSVAKGLAVQETQYF. The CDR3 bases are TGCAGCGTCGCAAAGGGACTAGCGGTCCAAGAGACCCAGTACTTC.

The V call is TRBV27, the J call TRBJ2-7; 12 bases match TRBD1. From germline, CDR1 is MNHEY and CDR2 SMNVEV (reference sequence). The CDR3 consists of 16 residues. V lost 7 bases to trimming and J lost 12 bases; unmatched junction nucleotides: 19. CDR3: CASITFQQGQGASLYF. CDR3 DNA: TGTGCCAGCATCACCTTCCAGCAGGGACAGGGGGCCTCTCTGTACTTC.

This chain uses TRBV5-4 with TRBJ2-1; D gene unclear. The CDR3 runs 14 residues. V was shortened by 4 bases and J by 1 base, with 9 bases between the two germline ends. CDR1 and CDR2 from the germline V gene are SGHNT and YYREEE (reference sequence). In DNA form, the CDR3 reads TGTGCCAGCAGCCCCCAGCGATCCTACAATGAGCAGTTCTTC. Protein sequence: CASSPQRSYNEQFF.

The rearrangement uses TRBV30 and TRBJ1-2; 7 nucleotides line up with TRBD1. The CDR3 is made up of 17 amino acids. V was pared by 4 bases and J by 1 base, with 15 bases of the junction left unmatched. Germline loops: CDR1 GTSNPN, CDR2 SVGIG (reference sequence). This chain's CDR3 is CAWIFTEGAGGNYGYTF. The CDR3, as DNA: TGTGCCTGGATCTTCACCGAGGGGGCGGGCGGTAACTATGGCTACACCTTC.

The chain employs TRBV5-1 and TRBJ2-4; D possibly uses TRBD1 or TRBD2 (5 bases each). The CDR3 is 12 amino acids. In germline, CDR1 is SGHRS, CDR2 YFSETQ. V was trimmed by 4 bases and J by 7 bases, leaving 9 bases between them. The CDR3 protein is CASSRDPNIQYF. The CDR3 DNA is TGCGCCAGCAGCCGGGACCCGAACATTCAGTACTTC.

The chain carries TRBV4-2 and TRBJ2-7; D is uncertain. This CDR3 is 12 amino acids long. V was cut by 0 bases and J by 1 base, with 1 base left in between. The germline CDR1 and CDR2 sequences are LGHNA and YNFKEQ. CDR3 sequence (DNA): TGTGCCAGCAGCCAAGATTCCTACGAGCAGTACTTC. This gives the protein CASSQDSYEQYF.

The gene calls are TRBV12-2 and TRBJ1-2. TRBV12-2 is shown as a pseudogene. The CDR3 covers 23 residues. Here the CDR3 DNA reads TGTGCAAGTCGGTTCTTTTCTTATGCAGACCTCTATCCGGTCCAACTTAGGAGATTCGGCTACACCTTC. Protein: CASRFFSYADLYPVQLRRFGYTF.

The V gene is TRBV11-2, the J gene TRBJ1-2; D call uncertain. Germline lookup yields CDR1 SGHAT and CDR2 FQNNGV. CDR3 length: 15 amino acids. The V gene lost 5 bases and the J gene lost 6 bases, with 19 bases spanning the gap. The CDR3 DNA reads TGTGCCAGCAGCCCTAGGTCGGTTCATGTTGATGGCTACACCTTC. Translating gives CASSPRSVHVDGYTF.

This chain links TRBV7-6 with TRBJ2-5; 10 nucleotides match TRBD2. This CDR3 comprises 16 residues. Germline trimming cut 3 bases from V and 2 bases from J; bases unmatched to any gene: 6. The germline gives CDR1 SGHVS, CDR2 FNYEAQ. CDR3 sequence: CASSLSGRAEQETQYF. The CDR3 DNA is TGTGCCAGCAGCTTGAGCGGGAGGGCCGAACAAGAGACCCAGTACTTC. The full variable domain, rest sourced from reference TRBV7-6 and TRBJ2-5, is GAGVSQSPRYKVTKRGQDVALRCDPISGHVSLYWYRQALGQGPEFLTYFNYEAQQDKSGLPNDRFSAERPEGSISTLTIQRTEQRDSAMYRCASSLSGRAEQETQYFGPGTRLLVL.

This chain uses TRBV6-1 with TRBJ2-7; a possible D gene is TRBD1 (5 bases). V dropped 8 bases and J dropped 4 bases, with 12 bases sitting between them. This CDR3 comprises 12 residues. Germline V gene sequence: CDR1 MNHNS, CDR2 SASEGT. The CDR3 nucleotides are TGTGCCAGCCAAGGACACTTATACGAGCAGTACTTC. It yields the protein CASQGHLYEQYF.

The genes are TRBV18 and TRBJ2-1; 10 bases match TRBD2. There are 15 residues in the CDR3. J was trimmed by 6 bases and V by 3 bases; bases with no gene match: 5. Per the germline V gene, CDR1 is KGHSH and CDR2 is LQKENI. DNA for the CDR3: TGTGCCAGCTCACCTCCTAGCGGGAGCAGCAATGAGCAGTTCTTC. It translates to CASSPPSGSSNEQFF.

The rearrangement joins TRBV27 to TRBJ2-2, with 7 positions matching TRBD1. The germline V gene has CDR1 MNHEY and CDR2 SMNVEV (reference sequence). Trimming removed 5 bases from V and 5 bases from J; junction bases left unmatched: 8. The CDR3 extends over 15 amino acids. The CDR3 spells CASSPGTAPTGELFF. Here the CDR3 DNA reads TGTGCCAGCAGTCCAGGGACAGCACCAACCGGGGAGCTGTTTTTT.

The rearrangement joins TRBV2 to TRBJ2-5, with no clear D. V was trimmed by 7 bases and J by 0 bases, leaving 12 bases between them. The CDR3 runs to 14 residues. In germline, CDR1 is SNHLY, CDR2 FYNNEI. The DNA for the CDR3 is TGTGCCAGCAACATCTTGGGTTACCAAGAGACCCAGTACTTC. Amino acids: CASNILGYQETQYF.

The chain has TRBV5-4 and TRBJ2-1, with D possibly matching TRBD2 (6 bases). Germline V CDR1 and CDR2: SGHNT, YYREEE (reference sequence). V was pared by 3 bases and J by 4 bases, with 20 bases between. The CDR3 is made up of 17 amino acids. The chain's CDR3 is CASSSHSLAVGYNEQFF. The CDR3 bases are TGTGCCAGCAGCTCCCACTCTTTAGCGGTGGGATACAATGAGCAGTTCTTC.

This chain connects TRBV27 to TRBJ1-5; D gene ambiguous. The germline V and J ends were trimmed by 5 bases and 0 bases, with 14 bases remaining between them. This CDR3 has 16 amino acids. Germline V gene lookup returns CDR1 MNHEY and CDR2 SMNVEV (reference sequence). CDR3 sequence reads: CASSAVWPNSNQPQHF. The CDR3 DNA follows: TGTGCCAGCAGTGCCGTGTGGCCCAATAGCAATCAGCCCCAGCATTTT.

The chain employs TRBV5-4 and TRBJ2-1; 7 bases align to TRBD2. V was pared by 5 bases and J by 4 bases, with 9 bases of the junction left unmatched. Germline V gene lookup returns CDR1 SGHNT and CDR2 YYREEE (reference sequence). The length of the CDR3 is 15 residues. This CDR3 is CASRTGLAVYNEQFF. For the CDR3, the DNA is TGTGCCAGCAGAACGGGGCTAGCGGTATACAATGAGCAGTTCTTC.